These T cell receptor beta chains were read from a single sample in a study of blood T cell repertoires in COVID-19. Profiled with immunoSEQ multiplex PCR; TCRdb holds only in-frame clones, not every one. This sample yields over 100,000 clones, of which roughly nine tenths are seen a single time; about 4.5% belongs to the top ten. Specimen: peripheral blood. Source of these receptors: a middle-aged man with acute or convalescent COVID-19. CDR3s include the opening cysteine and the closing phenylalanine or tryptophan.

j_gene: TRBJ1-4
v_gene: TRBV7-6
CDR3aa: CASSLNPQLNEKLFF

j_gene: TRBJ2-3
v_gene: TRBV7-2
CDR3aa: CASSLLAGGGDTQYF

j_gene: TRBJ1-1
v_gene: TRBV6-5
CDR3aa: CASLPTGNTEAFF

j_gene: TRBJ1-1
v_gene: TRBV6-2/TRBV6-3
CDR3aa: CASSYTQGLSEAFF

j_gene: TRBJ1-2
v_gene: TRBV7-2
CDR3aa: CASRMGVSGGANYGYTF

j_gene: TRBJ2-1
v_gene: TRBV7-2
CDR3aa: CASSPRRGGANNEQFF

j_gene: TRBJ1-4
v_gene: TRBV18
CDR3aa: CASSRTATNEKLFF

j_gene: TRBJ1-2
v_gene: TRBV6-5
CDR3aa: CASSYSSGSGYTF

j_gene: TRBJ2-7
v_gene: TRBV12-3/TRBV12-4
CDR3aa: CASSFSSEQYF

j_gene: TRBJ1-5
v_gene: TRBV19
CDR3aa: CASSSQTGSNQPQHF

j_gene: TRBJ2-7
v_gene: TRBV18
CDR3aa: CASSPLGQGAYEQYF

j_gene: TRBJ2-3
v_gene: TRBV7-9
CDR3aa: CASSPPQAVVSDTQYF

j_gene: TRBJ2-7
v_gene: TRBV20-1
CDR3aa: CSASAPGTGAEQYF

j_gene: TRBJ1-2
v_gene: TRBV30
CDR3aa: CAWTTGQRGGYTF

j_gene: TRBJ2-7
v_gene: TRBV7-8
CDR3aa: CASSTGPEGEQYF

j_gene: TRBJ1-1
v_gene: TRBV5-6
CDR3aa: CASSLKPGGGEAFF

j_gene: TRBJ2-2
v_gene: TRBV6-6
CDR3aa: CASNRGRTGELFF

j_gene: TRBJ2-2
v_gene: TRBV30
CDR3aa: CAWSAGQNTGELFF

j_gene: TRBJ1-5
v_gene: TRBV4-1
CDR3aa: CASSQGQGTGPQHF

j_gene: TRBJ2-7
v_gene: TRBV18
CDR3aa: CASSPPERYEQYF

j_gene: TRBJ2-5
v_gene: TRBV23-1
CDR3aa: CASSQYRQHQETQYF

j_gene: TRBJ1-4
v_gene: TRBV9
CDR3aa: CASSVGPATNEKLFF